Listed here are 30 T cell receptor beta chains from one sample, sequenced in a study of cytomegalovirus exposure and HLA in healthy donors. PCR involved 60 Vbeta and 13 Jbeta primers. Assay used: immunoSEQ multiplex PCR; TCRdb lists only in-frame clones, some missing. The sample records fewer than 200,000 clones, approximately 84% being singletons. Input material: PBMCs. The receptors here all came from a woman aged 50 to 60 in good health and CMV-seropositive.

The chain carries TRBV7-2 and TRBJ1-1, with TRBD1 matching over 12 bases. The CDR3 is 14 residues long. CDR1 is SGHTA, CDR2 FQGNSA, per germline. J gave up 5 bases and V 5 bases, and 3 bases lay outside the gene matches. As DNA, the CDR3 is TGTGCCAGCAGCCTGGGACAGGGGGCGACTGAAGCTTTCTTT. Residues: CASSLGQGATEAFF.

The chain recombines TRBV6-6 with TRBJ2-7; 9 nucleotides line up with TRBD2. Germline V gene lookup returns CDR1 MNHNY and CDR2 SVGAGI (reference sequence). The junction had 4 bases not matched to a gene; V was cut back by 4 bases and J by 3 bases. This CDR3 comprises 14 residues. CDR3 protein: CASSSTSGGYEQYF. The CDR3 coding sequence is TGTGCCAGCAGTTCGACTAGCGGAGGCTACGAGCAGTACTTC.

This clone was recorded only once. The gene calls are TRBV10-3 and TRBJ1-2; 8 nucleotides line up with TRBD1. CDR1 and CDR2 (germline): ENHRY, SYGVKD. The CDR3 extends over 15 amino acids. The trim removed 8 bases at V and 6 bases at J, leaving 14 bases unmatched. The CDR3 loop is CAIRETGELLDGYTF. The CDR3 region has the DNA TGTGCCATCCGGGAGACAGGGGAGTTACTGGATGGCTACACCTTC.

This chain connects TRBV29-1 to TRBJ2-2; TRBD1 matches 11 bases. Germline assignment: CDR1 SQVTM and CDR2 ANQGSEA. The CDR3 extends over 14 amino acids. J lost 10 bases, V lost 7 bases, and 11 bases had no gene match. For the CDR3, the DNA is TGCAGCGGATACCGGACAGGGGGCGTGGAGGAGCTGTTTTTT. This gives the protein CSGYRTGGVEELFF.

J is TRBJ2-7 and V is TRBV6-1, with D possibly being TRBD1 (6 bases). This CDR3 comprises 16 residues. The germline V and J ends were trimmed by 3 bases and 5 bases, with 20 bases remaining between them. Germline CDR1 MNHNS, CDR2 SASEGT. The DNA for the CDR3 is TGTGCCAGCAGTGAGTTTAGTGGGGGCAGGGGTAACGAGCAGTACTTC. It is translated as CASSEFSGGRGNEQYF.

This clone was detected only a few times. One junction end disagrees with the germline gene, perhaps due to a read error. The V call is TRBV4-2, the J call TRBJ1-1; D might be TRBD1 (6 bases). The CDR3 extends over 14 amino acids. CDR1 is LGHNA and CDR2 is YNFKEQ in the germline V gene. The CDR3 nucleotides are TGTGCCAGCAGCCACCCTGGGGGCCCTGGAGAGCCTATCTTT. As protein: CASSHPGGPGEPIF.

V usage is TRBV14 and J usage is TRBJ2-5; D unclear. Trimming left V 0 bases short and J 0 bases short, with 5 bases between. The CDR3 is 14 residues long. Germline assignment: CDR1 SGHDN and CDR2 FVKESK. The CDR3 sequence is CASSQDVNQETQYF. The CDR3 nucleotides read TGTGCCAGCAGCCAAGATGTTAACCAAGAGACCCAGTACTTC.

The V gene is TRBV5-3, the J gene TRBJ1-2; TRBD1 agrees at 7 bases. TRBV5-3 is recorded as an ORF, its role being uncertain. CDR3 length: 20 residues. Trimming removed 0 bases from V and 3 bases from J; junction bases left unmatched: 20. The CDR3 sequence: CARSLDPTSETGNFHYGYTF. The DNA of the CDR3 is TGTGCCAGAAGCTTGGACCCAACCTCAGAGACAGGGAACTTCCACTATGGCTACACCTTC.

The V call is TRBV9, the J call TRBJ1-1, with TRBD1 as a possible D gene (5 bases). Trimming shortened V by 4 bases and J by 1 base, and 17 bases separated the two germline ends. CDR1 SGDLS and CDR2 YYNGEE come from the germline V gene. The CDR3 extends over 16 amino acids. CDR3 sequence (DNA): TGTGCCAGCAGCCCTCGGAAAGGGGCGAAGAACACTGAAGCTTTCTTT. Protein: CASSPRKGAKNTEAFF.

This chain joins TRBV4-3 and TRBJ2-3, with 9 bases identical to TRBD1. The CDR3 is 15 residues long. With 3 bases clipped from V and 8 bases from J, the junction kept 9 bases outside the gene matches. Germline assignment: CDR1 LGHNA and CDR2 YSLEER. The CDR3 nucleotides are TGCGCCAGCAGCCAGGCTACAGGGGGCACGGGTACGCAGTATTTT. Protein sequence: CASSQATGGTGTQYF.

The CDR3 reads CAWSVLADTQYF. CDR3 in DNA: TGTGCCTGGAGTGTACTGGCAGATACGCAGTATTTT. The chain couples TRBV30 to TRBJ2-3; the D is unclear. V lost 0 bases, J lost 4 bases, and 5 bases lay in between. The germline V gene encodes CDR1 GTSNPN and CDR2 SVGIG (reference sequence). The CDR3 extends over 12 amino acids.

This clone has just one count. This chain connects TRBV5-4 to TRBJ2-3, with D perhaps TRBD1 (6 bases). Germline-derived CDR1 and CDR2 are SGHNT and YYREEE (reference sequence). CDR3 length: 14 residues. The V and J ends lost 4 bases and 2 bases respectively, with 11 bases between them. The CDR3 DNA is TGTGCCAGCAGCCTGGACAGATACACAGATACGCAGTATTTT. Its protein is CASSLDRYTDTQYF.

The chain has TRBV5-1 and TRBJ2-7; 8 nucleotides match TRBD2. Germline assignment: CDR1 SGHRS and CDR2 YFSETQ. This CDR3 has 14 residues. Losses at the gene ends were 3 bases for V and 7 bases for J; bases not matched to a gene: 9. CDR3: CASSYSGGWGEQYF. CDR3 bases: TGCGCCAGCAGCTACAGCGGGGGCTGGGGGGAGCAGTACTTC.

V and J are TRBV7-2 and TRBJ1-4; D may be TRBD1 (5 bases). Germline assignment: CDR1 SGHTA and CDR2 FQGNSA. CDR3 length: 15 amino acids. Trimming removed 5 bases from V and 4 bases from J, with 14 bases in between. The CDR3 region has the DNA TGTGCCAGCAGCCAGTCAGGGATAATTAATGAAAAACTGTTTTTT. It yields the protein CASSQSGIINEKLFF. Combining the CDR3 with reference TRBV7-2 and TRBJ1-4 gives the whole variable domain GAGVSQSPSNKVTEKGKDVELRCDPISGHTALYWYRQSLGQGLEFLIYFQGNSAPDKSGLPSDRFSAERTGGSVSTLTIQRTQQEDSAVYLCASSQSGIINEKLFFGSGTQLSVL.

Remarks on this clone: One end of the junction fails to match germline, which may point to a read error. The genes are TRBV4-3 and TRBJ2-7; D remains unclear. Germline CDR1 and CDR2: LGHNA and YSLEER. The CDR3 is 15 amino acids. CDR3 nucleotides: TGCGCCAGCAGCCAAGTTTGGGCCGGTACCTACGAGCAGCACTTC. It is translated as CASSQVWAGTYEQHF.

This chain's CDR3 is CAWSVGQSGQPQHF. In DNA, the CDR3 is TGTGCCTGGAGTGTTGGGCAGAGTGGTCAGCCCCAGCATTTT. The chain links TRBV30 to TRBJ1-5; no clear D. The germline V gene has CDR1 GTSNPN and CDR2 SVGIG (reference sequence). Trimming took off 0 bases at V and 6 bases at J, with 12 bases between the two ends. This CDR3 has 14 residues.

The V and J genes are TRBV5-3 and TRBJ1-2; 7 nucleotides match TRBD1. TRBV5-3 is annotated as an ORF whose role is uncertain. The CDR3 extends over 15 amino acids. The V gene end was trimmed by 2 bases and the J gene end by 6 bases; junction bases not matched to a gene: 10. Here the CDR3 DNA reads TGTGCCAGAAGCTTTGACAGGGAGGAGAAAAATGGCTACACCTTC. Translated, it gives CARSFDREEKNGYTF.

The chain has TRBV28 and TRBJ1-2, with TRBD1 matching over 10 bases. Germline CDR1 MDHEN, CDR2 SYDVKM. J lost 5 bases, V lost 2 bases, and 14 bases had no gene match. The CDR3 runs to 18 residues. The CDR3 bases are TGTGCCAGCAGTTTAAGTGGGGGACAGGGGCCGCACTTTTATGGCTACACCTTC. It translates to CASSLSGGQGPHFYGYTF.

This clone came up a few times. The chain couples TRBV18 to TRBJ1-2; D is undetermined. This CDR3 is built from 15 residues. V was cut by 3 bases and J by 8 bases, with 19 bases left in between. The germline gives CDR1 KGHSH, CDR2 LQKENI. CDR3 sequence: CASSPEEGRLKGYTF. Here the CDR3 DNA reads TGTGCCAGCTCACCTGAGGAGGGTCGATTGAAGGGCTACACCTTC.

This chain uses TRBV6-5 with TRBJ2-7; D possibly corresponds to TRBD1 (5 bases). The CDR3 is 15 residues long. Per germline, CDR1 MNHEY and CDR2 SVGAGI. V lost 2 bases and J 7 bases, leaving 18 bases between the germline ends. The CDR3 coding sequence is TGTGCCAGCAGTTACAATGGCAGGGTAATCGGGGAGCAGTACTTC. It is translated as CASSYNGRVIGEQYF.

The V gene is TRBV5-1, the J gene TRBJ2-7; D call uncertain. The CDR3 consists of 11 residues. Germline lookup yields CDR1 SGHRS and CDR2 YFSETQ. Trimming shortened V by 0 bases and J by 5 bases, and 3 bases separated the two germline ends. In DNA form, the CDR3 reads TGCGCCAGCAGCTTGGCCGACGAGCAGTACTTC. Translating it yields CASSLADEQYF.

The chain joins TRBV30 to TRBJ1-2; 12 bases agree with TRBD1. The CDR3 consists of 15 residues. Germline V CDR1 and CDR2: GTSNPN, SVGIG (reference sequence). Trimming removed 2 bases from V and 4 bases from J; junction bases left unmatched: 5. The CDR3 DNA reads as TGTGCCTGGAGTTCCCGGGACAGGGGGCTCTATGGCTACACCTTC. It specifies CAWSSRDRGLYGYTF.

The V gene is TRBV6-5, the J gene TRBJ1-6; TRBD1 matches at 9 bases. The CDR3 runs to 13 residues. V lost 10 bases and J lost 5; bases outside the gene matches: 3. In germline, CDR1 is MNHEY, CDR2 SVGAGI. DNA of the CDR3: TGTGCCACCCGACAGGGGGATAATTCACCCCTCCACTTT. Translation gives CATRQGDNSPLHF.

The chain combines TRBV5-1 with TRBJ2-1; 7 nucleotides line up with TRBD1. V lost 4 bases and J lost 7; bases outside the gene matches: 14. This CDR3 has 16 amino acids. The germline V gene encodes CDR1 SGHRS and CDR2 YFSETQ. The chain's CDR3 is CASSIPRDRYLNEQFF. As DNA, the CDR3 is TGCGCCAGCAGCATACCTCGGGACAGATATTTGAATGAGCAGTTCTTC.

J is TRBJ2-2 and V is TRBV5-1; a weak D match, TRBD1 (6 bases). V was cut by 4 bases and J by 0 bases, with 10 bases left in between. CDR3 length equals 15 residues. Germline assignment: CDR1 SGHRS and CDR2 YFSETQ. The CDR3 DNA sequence: TGCGCCAGCAGCCTCGGACAGTCGAACACCGGGGAGCTGTTTTTT. Its protein product is CASSLGQSNTGELFF.

The chain uses TRBV5-1 and TRBJ1-5, with TRBD1 matching over 11 bases. The CDR3 spans 17 residues. J lost 2 bases, V lost 0 bases, and 4 bases had no gene match. Germline V CDR1 and CDR2: SGHRS, YFSETQ. CDR3 coding DNA: TGCGCCAGCAGCTTGGGGACAGGGGGCCATGGCAATCAGCCCCAGCATTTT. It is translated as CASSLGTGGHGNQPQHF. The full variable domain, with the rest looked up from reference TRBV5-1 and TRBJ1-5, is KAGVTQTPRYLIKTRGQQVTLSCSPISGHRSVSWYQQTPGQGLQFLFEYFSETQRNKGNFPGRFSGRQFSNSRSEMNVSTLELGDSALYLCASSLGTGGHGNQPQHFGDGTRLSIL.

The V call is TRBV6-5, the J call TRBJ2-3; D is perhaps TRBD2 (5 bases). CDR1 and CDR2 from the germline V gene are MNHEY and SVGAGI. The CDR3 is made up of 14 amino acids. V lost 2 bases to trimming and J lost 3 bases, with 9 bases between them. The CDR3, as DNA: TGTGCCAGCAGTTACAGAAGCGGTACAGATACGCAGTATTTT. As protein: CASSYRSGTDTQYF.

The chain carries TRBV10-3 and TRBJ2-5; TRBD2 agrees at 8 bases. The CDR3 covers 16 residues. V lost 6 bases, J lost 4 bases, and 13 bases stayed unmatched. Per the germline V gene, CDR1 is ENHRY and CDR2 is SYGVKD. CDR3 protein: CAIRQTSGGGVETQYF. The CDR3 DNA reads as TGTGCCATCAGGCAAACTAGCGGAGGGGGGGTAGAGACCCAGTACTTC.

The chain is built from TRBV5-1 and TRBJ2-3, with D unresolved. The germline CDR1 and CDR2 sequences are SGHRS and YFSETQ. Trimming shortened V by 0 bases and J by 0 bases, and 8 bases separated the two germline ends. The CDR3 is 15 residues long. CDR3 in DNA: TGCGCCAGCAGCTTGGAGGAGCGAAGCACAGATACGCAGTATTTT. Translation gives CASSLEERSTDTQYF.

CDR3 nucleotides: TGCGCTTTTTTCAAACAGAAGACGGCATACGATGAGCAGTTCTTC. Its protein is CAFFKQKTAYDEQFF. V usage is TRBV4-3 and J usage is TRBJ2-1, with D unclear. Germline V CDR1 and CDR2: LGHNA, YSLEER. The CDR3 is 15 amino acids.